This passage covers 27 T cell receptor beta chains from one sample sequenced in a study of blood T cell repertoires in COVID-19. Using immunoSEQ multiplex PCR, the repertoire was profiled, and TCRdb retains in-frame clones only, with some absent. This sample has 60,000 to 80,000 clones, with over 75% found just once. The sequencing sample was made of peripheral blood. These receptor sequences come from a woman aged 55-75 years with COVID-19, enrolled during active disease.

The rearrangement links TRBV7-9 to TRBJ2-2, with D uncertain. Per germline, CDR1 SEHNR and CDR2 FQNEAQ (reference sequence). V lost 5 bases and J lost 2, with 9 bases in between. This CDR3 has 14 amino acids. This CDR3 reads CASSRDTNTGELFF. The CDR3 DNA is TGTGCCAGCAGCCGTGACACAAACACCGGGGAGCTGTTTTTT.

This chain connects TRBV7-6 to TRBJ1-3, with 8 bases that match TRBD1. The CDR3 runs 18 residues. J gave up 0 bases and V 5 bases, and 12 bases lay outside the gene matches. Germline CDR1 and CDR2: SGHVS and FNYEAQ. The CDR3 DNA reads as TGTGCCAGCAGCCGAAACCCGGGACAGGAGAGCTCTGGAAACACCATATATTTT. It codes for CASSRNPGQESSGNTIYF.

The V gene is TRBV30, the J gene TRBJ1-4; possible D gene TRBD1, 5 bases. V gave up 5 bases and J gave up 6 bases, with 13 bases separating them. CDR3 size: 13 residues. The V gene's germline CDR1 is GTSNPN and CDR2 SVGIG (reference sequence). DNA for the CDR3: TGTGCCTGGGACGGGACTGCTTATGAAAAACTGTTTTTT. Its translation: CAWDGTAYEKLFF.

In this sample, this clone turned up many times. This CDR3 reads CASSPQGGPQHF. As DNA, the CDR3 is TGTGCCAGCAGTCCCCAGGGGGGGCCCCAGCATTTT. The chain employs TRBV6-2 or TRBV6-3 and TRBJ1-5, with 7 bases matching TRBD1. The CDR3 covers 12 residues. Germline V CDR1 and CDR2: MNHEY, SVGEGT. V dropped 5 bases and J dropped 9; count of bases not matched to a gene: 4.

The chain has TRBV10-3 and TRBJ2-6; TRBD2 might be the D (5 bases). This CDR3 spans 16 amino acids. Germline CDR1 reads ENHRY; CDR2 reads SYGVKD. Trimming shortened V by 6 bases and J by 2 bases, and 14 bases separated the two germline ends. As DNA, the CDR3 is TGTGCCATCAGGGACGAGCGGCGTCCTGGGGCCAACGTCCTGACTTTC. Translation: CAIRDERRPGANVLTF.

The rearrangement links TRBV24-1 to TRBJ1-2; no firm D call. Germline CDR1 KGHDR, CDR2 SFDVKD. The CDR3 contains 14 residues. The germline V and J ends were trimmed by 2 bases and 4 bases, with 10 bases remaining between them. The DNA for the CDR3 is TGTGCCACCAGTGATTACCCACTAGCCTATGGCTACACCTTC. The encoded protein is CATSDYPLAYGYTF.

This chain joins TRBV12-3 or TRBV12-4 and TRBJ1-2, with D uncertain. Trimming shortened V by 8 bases and J by 3 bases, and 7 bases separated the two germline ends. This CDR3 has 11 residues. CDR3: CASGLDYGYTF. DNA for the CDR3: TGTGCCAGCGGCCTCGACTATGGCTACACCTTC.

V and J are TRBV7-9 and TRBJ2-2; TRBD2 matches 8 bases. Germline CDR1 reads SEHNR; CDR2 reads FQNEAQ (reference sequence). V was clipped by 5 bases and J by 5 bases; unmatched bases: 7. The CDR3 runs to 15 residues. As DNA, the CDR3 is TGTGCCAGCAGCCCGTTACGGGAGGGGACCGGGGAGCTGTTTTTT. This translates into CASSPLREGTGELFF.

The chain is built from TRBV28 and TRBJ2-7; 7 bases are a match to TRBD2. The CDR3 covers 14 residues. J gave up 9 bases and V 7 bases, and 15 bases lay outside the gene matches. Germline CDR1 and CDR2: MDHEN and SYDVKM. This chain's CDR3 is CASTTGGNLRWQYF. In DNA, the CDR3 is TGTGCCAGCACCACCGGGGGGAACCTACGATGGCAGTACTTC.

The V call is TRBV24-1, the J call TRBJ1-2; TRBD1 matches at 9 bases. Germline V gene data show CDR1 as KGHDR and CDR2 as SFDVKD. The length of the CDR3 is 14 residues. J was trimmed by 8 bases and V by 3 bases; bases with no gene match: 6. The CDR3 DNA reads as TGTGCCACCAGTGATCCGGGACAGGGCGACGGCTACACCTTC. Protein: CATSDPGQGDGYTF.

The chain links TRBV28 to TRBJ2-7; D is uncertain. CDR1 and CDR2 from the germline V gene are MDHEN and SYDVKM. V was cut by 3 bases and J by 2 bases, with 8 bases left in between. The CDR3 sequence is 13 residues long. CDR3 sequence (DNA): TGTGCCAGCAGTTTGCAGAACCCCTACGAGCAGTACTTC. Encoded protein: CASSLQNPYEQYF.

In its sample, this clone was seen a few times. The V gene is TRBV12-3 or TRBV12-4, the J gene TRBJ1-5; tentatively, D is TRBD1 (5 bases). Trimming removed 6 bases from V and 5 bases from J, with 11 bases in between. The CDR3 runs 13 residues. The CDR3 loop is CASRPTGDQPQHF. The CDR3 nucleotides read TGTGCCAGCAGACCTACGGGGGATCAGCCCCAGCATTTT.

V usage is TRBV4-1 and J usage is TRBJ1-5; D may be TRBD1 (6 bases). The CDR3 runs to 15 residues. Trimming cost V 1 base and J 2 bases, with 9 bases left between them. Germline V gene lookup returns CDR1 MGHRA and CDR2 YSYEKL. As DNA, the CDR3 is TGCGCCAGCAGCCAAGCAGGGGCCGGCAATCAGCCCCAGCATTTT. The encoded protein is CASSQAGAGNQPQHF.

About this clone: The CDR3 carries no conserved terminal phenylalanine or tryptophan, so it likely arises from a read error. No DNA is shown, since the ends of the CDR3 on it are uncertain; the CDR3 is the one TCRdb lists. This sequence joins TRBV27 and TRBJ1-2. Including both end residues, the CDR3 is 14 amino acids long. Germline CDR1 reads MNHEY; CDR2 reads SMNVEV (reference sequence). The CDR3 region is CASSPEPRAGAILL.

The chain carries TRBV5-1 and TRBJ2-7; 8 positions agree with TRBD2. The V gene end was trimmed by 0 bases and the J gene end by 3 bases; junction bases not matched to a gene: 8. This CDR3 is built from 16 residues. CDR1 is SGHRS and CDR2 is YFSETQ in the germline V gene. The CDR3 DNA reads as TGCGCCAGCAGCTTGGTATTAGCGGGACGTTTCTACGAGCAGTACTTC. Protein sequence: CASSLVLAGRFYEQYF.

The rearrangement uses TRBV6-5 and TRBJ2-7, with 11 bases matching TRBD2. Per the germline V gene, CDR1 is MNHEY and CDR2 is SVGAGI. V trimming: 1 base; J trimming: 3 bases; junction bases outside the gene matches: 5. The CDR3 extends over 16 amino acids. The CDR3 sequence: CASSYYETSGSYEQYF. In DNA form, the CDR3 reads TGTGCCAGCAGTTACTACGAAACTAGCGGGAGCTACGAGCAGTACTTC.

The V and J genes are TRBV28 and TRBJ2-6; 11 nucleotides match TRBD1. Germline trimming cut 6 bases from V and 0 bases from J; bases unmatched to any gene: 1. Germline CDR1 is MDHEN and CDR2 is SYDVKM. This CDR3 comprises 16 residues. The CDR3 region has the DNA TGTGCCAGCAGCGGGACAGGGGGCTCTGGGGCCAACGTCCTGACTTTC. Amino acid sequence: CASSGTGGSGANVLTF.

This clone was counted between two and nine times. The chain couples TRBV19 to TRBJ1-3; the D gene is possibly TRBD1 (5 bases). The length of the CDR3 is 16 residues. CDR1 LNHDA and CDR2 SQIVND come from the germline V gene (reference sequence). Between the trimmed V and J ends, which lost 1 base and 0 bases, there was a span of 10 bases. The CDR3 is CASSIGIQDSGNTIYF. The CDR3 coding sequence is TGTGCCAGTAGTATAGGGATACAGGACTCTGGAAACACCATATATTTT.

V usage is TRBV6-1 and J usage is TRBJ1-2; 8 bases agree with TRBD1. Germline V gene data show CDR1 as MNHNS and CDR2 as SASEGT. V shed 6 bases and J 6 bases; nucleotides not matched to a gene: 9. The CDR3 runs to 14 residues. CDR3 sequence (DNA): TGTGCCAGCAGACTAGGACAGGGCCTACATGGCTACACCTTC. The encoded protein is CASRLGQGLHGYTF.

The chain employs TRBV12-3 or TRBV12-4 and TRBJ2-7; D is ambiguous. V lost 6 bases, J lost 5 bases, and 8 bases lay in between. The length of the CDR3 is 11 residues. The DNA of the CDR3 is TGTGCCAGCAGCTCAACTAACGAGCAGTACTTC. This translates into CASSSTNEQYF.

The chain has TRBV15 and TRBJ2-5; no firm D call. The V and J ends lost 0 bases and 7 bases respectively, with 6 bases between them. Looked up from germline, CDR1 is LNHNV and CDR2 is YYDKDF (reference sequence). The CDR3 has 12 amino acids. The CDR3 reads CATSRDRGTQYF. In DNA form, the CDR3 reads TGTGCCACCAGCAGAGATCGCGGGACCCAGTACTTC.

This clone has a handful of counts. This chain joins TRBV6-2 or TRBV6-3 and TRBJ2-1; the D gene is possibly TRBD2 (5 bases). Between the trimmed V and J ends, which lost 3 bases and 4 bases, there was a span of 13 bases. This CDR3 is built from 15 residues. Germline CDR1 and CDR2: MNHEY and SVGEGT. CDR3 bases: TGTGCCAGCAGTTATTGGCGGAGGACTTACAATGAGCAGTTCTTC. It encodes CASSYWRRTYNEQFF.

The J gene is TRBJ1-6, the V gene TRBV6-1; TRBD1 might be the D (5 bases). Germline values: CDR1 MNHNS, CDR2 SASEGT. Trimming pared 4 bases from V and 8 bases from J, leaving 18 bases between. The CDR3 spans 16 residues. The CDR3 DNA reads as TGTGCCAGCAGTGGGGGGGATGGACGGGGTTATTCACCCCTCCACTTT. Amino acid sequence: CASSGGDGRGYSPLHF.

CDR3 sequence (DNA): TGCAGCGTTGCGGTAGGGTCAGGGGTGGAGACCCAGTACTTC. This encodes CSVAVGSGVETQYF. V is TRBV29-1 and J is TRBJ2-5, with a weak D call TRBD1 (6 bases). The CDR3 has 14 residues. Germline-derived CDR1 and CDR2 are SQVTM and ANQGSEA. Trimming stripped 4 bases from V and 5 bases from J, with 17 bases between. The full variable domain, its missing parts supplied by reference TRBV29-1 and TRBJ2-5, is SAVISQKPSRDICQRGTSLTIQCQVDSQVTMMFWYRQQPGQSLTLIATANQGSEATYESGFVIDKFPISRPNLTFSTLTVSNMSPEDSSIYLCSVAVGSGVETQYFGPGTRLLVL.

This clone is medium-sized in the sample. The chain recombines TRBV7-2 with TRBJ2-3; 8 nucleotides match TRBD2. Per germline, CDR1 SGHTA and CDR2 FQGNSA. There are 17 residues in the CDR3. Trimming took 1 base from V and 0 from J; bases not matched to a gene: 6. CDR3 protein: CASSLGPGGYSTDTQYF. CDR3 DNA sequence: TGTGCCAGCAGCTTAGGCCCGGGGGGGTATAGCACAGATACGCAGTATTTT.

This clone was observed a single time. This chain uses TRBV7-2 with TRBJ1-2; 8 positions match TRBD1. Germline trimming cut 3 bases from V and 5 bases from J; bases unmatched to any gene: 17. CDR3 length equals 18 residues. CDR1 and CDR2 (germline): SGHTA, FQGNSA. CDR3 loop: CASSFNAPRQGILYGYTF. The CDR3 nucleotides read TGTGCCAGCAGCTTTAACGCCCCTCGACAGGGGATTTTATATGGCTACACCTTC. The variable domain in full, with the rest retrieved from reference TRBV7-2 and TRBJ1-2, is GAGVSQSPSNKVTEKGKDVELRCDPISGHTALYWYRQSLGQGLEFLIYFQGNSAPDKSGLPSDRFSAERTGGSVSTLTIQRTQQEDSAVYLCASSFNAPRQGILYGYTFGSGTRLTVV.

The DNA of the CDR3 is TGTGCCAGCAGGGAGATGGGGGGGCCGGAGAAAGAAAAACTGTTTTTT. Translated: CASREMGGPEKEKLFF. This rearrangement joins TRBV5-6 to TRBJ1-4; tentative D call: TRBD1 (6 bases). The CDR3 runs to 16 residues. CDR1 is SGHDT and CDR2 is YYEEEE in the germline V gene. With 5 bases removed from V and 8 bases from J, the gap between germline ends came to 22 bases.